This TCR beta chain is from a study of beta chain features in type 1 diabetes. The entirety of the isolated RNA underwent reverse transcription, so expressed TCRB transcripts were sequenced. The repertoire was sequenced with immunoSEQ multiplex PCR; TCRdb's copy has only in-frame clones and lacks some. Of hundreds of thousands of clones listed, about 14% are singletons. This clone has only a few counts. No antigen is known for it. This CDR3 spans 15 amino acids. The germline V gene encodes CDR1 SGHVS and CDR2 FQNEAQ. With V trimmed by 5 bases and J by 1 base, 4 bases remained unmatched. General study results and limits: cDNA sequencing could over-represent cells with high TCR expression. Naive, central memory and Treg TCRB repertoires appeared more alike in patients than in healthy donors. The study notes PCR might favor shorter templates equally in patients and controls. Still unanswered here is whether HLA type influences TCRB rearrangement.

This chain connects TRBV7-8 to TRBJ2-7; 11 bases line up with TRBD2. This receptor was obtained from a man aged 18 to 30 in good health. Specimen: naive CD4+ T cells from blood. CDR3 nucleotide sequence: TGTGCCAGCAGCGCCGCTAGCGGGAGGTCCTACGAGCAGTACTTC. This sequence encodes CASSAASGRSYEQYF.